This T cell receptor (beta chain) comes out of a study of cytomegalovirus exposure and HLA in healthy donors. The data were produced by immunoSEQ multiplex PCR, yet TCRdb's version contains in-frame clones alone and is incomplete. This table holds approximately 280,000 clones, around nine tenths found once. The CDR3 runs to 11 residues. V dropped 2 bases and J dropped 3 bases, with 2 bases sitting between them. Germline CDR1 and CDR2: ENHRY and SYGVKD. The chain has TRBV10-3 and TRBJ2-7; no firm D call. This clonotype originated in a young woman in good health and CMV-seronegative. Sequenced sample: PBMCs. This CDR3 is CAISEHYEQYF. In DNA, the CDR3 is TGTGCCATCAGTGAGCACTACGAGCAGTACTTC.